The clone carrying this T cell receptor beta chain was seen a single time. This sample is drawn from a study of blood T cell repertoires in COVID-19. Overall study: Sources were T cells, B-cell-depleted T cells, or PBMCs; the material itself was cDNA or gDNA.

Per the study methods: Estimation of nucleated cell counts relied on the amplification of reference gene primers. Profiled with immunoSEQ multiplex PCR; TCRdb holds only in-frame clones, not every one. The V and J calls and clone size come from that table; D and trimming were worked out from the DNA. The table shows roughly 250,000 clones, with approximately 91% occurring only once. V trimming: 6 bases; J trimming: 0 bases; junction bases outside the gene matches: 6. The length of the CDR3 is 15 residues. Looked up from germline, CDR1 is SNHLY and CDR2 is FYNNEI. Recruits, aged about 18 to 95 years, lived in 24 US areas.

The origin of this receptor is a woman aged 40-49 years with acute COVID-19. Material for sequencing was PBMCs or T cells enriched from blood (not recorded which). The rearrangement uses TRBV2 and TRBJ2-3, with 7 bases lining up with TRBD1. The CDR3 DNA sequence: TGTGCCAGCAGGCGGACAGGAGATAGCACAGATACGCAGTATTTT. Translating it yields CASRRTGDSTDTQYF.